This T cell receptor beta chain was sequenced in a study of cytomegalovirus exposure and HLA in healthy donors. The PCR was carried out with 60 Vbeta primers and 13 Jbeta primers. Measured with immunoSEQ multiplex PCR; TCRdb has only the in-frame clones, and not every one. The sample contains about 120,000 clones, 7% to 9.5% of which appear only once. The sample holds a few counts of this clone. Its antigen is not known. Notes on the study in general: As confirmed in vitro, three CMV-associated chains were specific for CMV antigens. Accurate prediction of most subjects' HLA-A and HLA-B alleles from TCR beta sequences was reported.

The CDR3 has 15 residues. The germline V and J ends were trimmed by 0 bases and 3 bases, with 11 bases remaining between them. Germline CDR1 is MGHRA and CDR2 is YSYEKL. The specimen sequenced was PBMCs. The clonotype was recovered from a woman in her thirties or forties in good health and CMV-seropositive. V and J are TRBV4-1 and TRBJ1-1; no reliable D call. The CDR3: CASSQEEQWDTEAFF. The CDR3 bases are TGCGCCAGCAGCCAAGAGGAACAGTGGGACACTGAAGCTTTCTTT.